The rows below give T cell receptor beta chains drawn from one sample of a study of OX40 agonist ivuxolimab in advanced cancers. TCRdb keeps only in-frame clones here, not all; method: immunoSEQ multiplex PCR. The sample includes fewer than 45,000 clones, roughly 90% of them seen just once. Source: CD4+ or CD8+ T cells sorted from blood, taken in a trial of the OX40 agonist ivuxolimab. The receptors come from an adult with an advanced solid tumor such as melanoma, head and neck, liver or kidney cancer. Each CDR3 is given with its conserved first and last residue. A D gene is named only where the DNA matches it firmly. Size tells how often a clone was seen (once, few, many) or the class of an expanded clone, and some rows leave it out.

J gene,D gene,clone size,V gene,CDR3 protein,CDR3 DNA
TRBJ2-2,.,.,TRBV9,CASSVDTGELFF,TGTGCCAGCAGCGTGGACACCGGGGAGCTGTTTTTT
TRBJ2-5,.,once,TRBV11-2,CASSHGGLETQYF,TGTGCCAGCAGCCACGGGGGACTAGAGACCCAGTACTTC
TRBJ1-2,TRBD1,.,TRBV7-2,CASSLETGGWGYTF,TGTGCCAGCAGCTTAGAGACAGGGGGTTGGGGCTACACCTTC
TRBJ1-1,.,.,TRBV7-6,CASSSTGMNTEAFF,TGTGCCAGCAGCTCGACAGGCATGAACACTGAAGCTTTCTTT
TRBJ2-3,TRBD2,.,TRBV5-4,CASSFGLAGDPTDTQYF,TGTGCCAGCAGCTTTGGACTAGCGGGGGACCCCACAGATACGCAGTATTTT
TRBJ1-1,.,.,TRBV5-1,CASTETPPSMNTEAFF,TGCGCCAGCACCGAAACACCCCCATCCATGAACACTGAAGCTTTCTTT
TRBJ1-3,.,.,TRBV9,CASSVVGTPGNTIYF,TGTGCCAGCAGCGTAGTGGGTACACCTGGAAACACCATATATTTT
TRBJ2-3,.,.,TRBV5-1,CASSLGGPGVADTQYF,TGCGCCAGCAGCCTCGGGGGCCCCGGGGTGGCAGATACGCAGTATTTT
TRBJ2-5,TRBD1,.,TRBV5-8,CASSSGTGEETQYF,TGTGCCAGCAGCTCAGGGACAGGAGAAGAGACCCAGTACTTC
TRBJ2-1,.,.,TRBV5-1,CASRSGWGRSSYNEQFF,TGCGCCAGCAGATCGGGGTGGGGGCGAAGCTCCTACAATGAGCAGTTCTTC
TRBJ1-2,TRBD1,once,TRBV7-2,CASSLGGQGAYGYTF,TGTGCCAGCAGCTTAGGGGGTCAGGGGGCCTATGGCTACACCTTC
TRBJ1-5,.,.,TRBV7-8,CASNTSPRHF,TGTGCTTCGAATACAAGCCCGAGGCATTTT
TRBJ1-1,TRBD1,.,TRBV2,CASSDKQGMNTEAFF,TGTGCCAGCAGCGACAAACAGGGGATGAACACTGAAGCTTTCTTT
TRBJ2-5,.,.,TRBV5-6,CASSPSSGQRFETQYF,TGTGCCAGCAGCCCATCAAGTGGACAGAGGTTTGAGACCCAGTACTTC
TRBJ1-4,.,once,TRBV5-1,CASNRGSFATNEKLFF,TGCGCCAGCAACCGAGGGTCGTTTGCAACTAATGAAAAACTGTTTTTT
TRBJ2-1,.,.,TRBV9,CASSGRAPRSEQFF,TGTGCCAGCAGCGGGAGAGCACCCCGCAGTGAGCAGTTCTTC
TRBJ2-7,TRBD2,.,TRBV19,CASSNQRGPRYEQYF,TGTGCCAGTAGTAACCAGCGGGGGCCTCGCTACGAGCAGTACTTC
TRBJ1-4,TRBD1,.,TRBV10-3,CAISESQGQGGAKLFF,TGTGCCATCAGTGAGTCTCAGGGGCAGGGGGGAGCAAAACTGTTTTTT
TRBJ1-1,.,.,TRBV5-1,CASSLGGNTEAFF,TGCGCCAGCAGCTTGGGTGGGAACACTGAAGCTTTCTTT
TRBJ2-2,.,.,TRBV7-8,CASSPPPSLAPGELFF,TGTGCCAGCAGCCCGCCTCCCTCCCTGGCCCCCGGGGAGCTGTTTTTT
TRBJ1-2,TRBD1,.,TRBV6-1,CASKRQGRDYGYTF,TGTGCCAGCAAACGACAGGGAAGAGACTATGGCTACACCTTC
TRBJ2-3,TRBD2,.,TRBV7-9,CASSLGLAGITDTQYF,TGTGCCAGCAGCTTGGGACTAGCGGGAATAACAGATACGCAGTATTTT
TRBJ2-7,TRBD1,.,TRBV11-3,CANSRPRGKSYEQYF,TGTGCCAACAGTCGCCCCAGGGGGAAATCCTACGAGCAGTACTTC
TRBJ1-5,.,.,TRBV5-1,CASSLVRAQHF,TGCGCCAGCAGCTTGGTTAGGGCCCAGCATTTT
TRBJ1-5,TRBD1,.,TRBV11-2,CASSSAGGEDQPQHF,TGTGCCAGCAGCTCTGCAGGGGGCGAGGATCAGCCCCAGCATTTT